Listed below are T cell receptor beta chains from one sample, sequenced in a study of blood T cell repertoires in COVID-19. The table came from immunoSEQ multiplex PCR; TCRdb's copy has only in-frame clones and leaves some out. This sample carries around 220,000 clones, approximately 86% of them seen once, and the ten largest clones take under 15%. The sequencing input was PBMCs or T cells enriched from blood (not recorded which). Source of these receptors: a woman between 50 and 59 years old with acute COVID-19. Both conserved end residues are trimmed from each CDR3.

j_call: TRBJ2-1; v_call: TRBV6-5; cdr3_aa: ASSRDSQGWF
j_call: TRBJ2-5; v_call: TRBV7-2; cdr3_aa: ASSSGGLGETQY
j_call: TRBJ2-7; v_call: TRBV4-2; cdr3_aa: ASSQDYHSSYEQY
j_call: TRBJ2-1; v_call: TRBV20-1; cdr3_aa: SANGVGEQF
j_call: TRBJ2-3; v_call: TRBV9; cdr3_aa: ASSLTGTGVIDTQY
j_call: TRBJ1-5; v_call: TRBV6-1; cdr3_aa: ASSDVDRINQPQH
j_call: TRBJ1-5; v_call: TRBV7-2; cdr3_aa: ASSNTGSNQPQH
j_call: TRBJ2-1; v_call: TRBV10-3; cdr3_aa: AISAQTGGLNEQF
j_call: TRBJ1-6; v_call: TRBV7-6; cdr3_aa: ASSRSGTGNSPLH
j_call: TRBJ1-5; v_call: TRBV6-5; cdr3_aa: ASSYISSNQPQH
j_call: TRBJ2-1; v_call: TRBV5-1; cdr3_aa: ASSPAAAYNEQF